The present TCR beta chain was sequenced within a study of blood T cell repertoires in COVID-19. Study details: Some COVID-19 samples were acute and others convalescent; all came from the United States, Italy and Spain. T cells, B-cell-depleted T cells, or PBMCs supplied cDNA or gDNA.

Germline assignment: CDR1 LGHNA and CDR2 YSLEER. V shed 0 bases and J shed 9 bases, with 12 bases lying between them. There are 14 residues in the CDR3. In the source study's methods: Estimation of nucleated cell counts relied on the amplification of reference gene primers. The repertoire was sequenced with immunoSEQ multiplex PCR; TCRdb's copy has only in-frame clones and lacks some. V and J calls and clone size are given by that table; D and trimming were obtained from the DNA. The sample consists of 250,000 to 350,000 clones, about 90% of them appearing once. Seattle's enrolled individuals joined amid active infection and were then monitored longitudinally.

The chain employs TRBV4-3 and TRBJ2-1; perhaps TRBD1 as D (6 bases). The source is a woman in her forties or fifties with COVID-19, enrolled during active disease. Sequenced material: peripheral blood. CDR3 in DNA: TGCGCCAGCAGCCAAGATATAGGGGGTGCTGAGCAGTTCTTC. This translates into CASSQDIGGAEQFF.